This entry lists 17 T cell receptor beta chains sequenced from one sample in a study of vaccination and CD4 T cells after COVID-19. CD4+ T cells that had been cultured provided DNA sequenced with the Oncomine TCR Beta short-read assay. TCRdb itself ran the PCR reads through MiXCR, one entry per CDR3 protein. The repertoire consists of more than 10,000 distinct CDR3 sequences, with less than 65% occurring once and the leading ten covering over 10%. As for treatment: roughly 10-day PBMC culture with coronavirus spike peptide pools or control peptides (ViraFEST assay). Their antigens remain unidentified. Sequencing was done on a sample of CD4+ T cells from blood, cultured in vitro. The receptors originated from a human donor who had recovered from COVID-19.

CDR3 in DNA: TGCGCCAGCAGTGGACAGGACACTGAAGCTTTCTTT. Its protein product is CASSGQDTEAFF. The genes are TRBV10-1 and TRBJ1-1; tentatively, D is TRBD1 (6 bases). The CDR3 extends over 12 amino acids. V was shortened by 4 bases and J by 3 bases, with 6 bases between the two germline ends. Germline CDR1 WNHNN, CDR2 SYGVQD (reference sequence).

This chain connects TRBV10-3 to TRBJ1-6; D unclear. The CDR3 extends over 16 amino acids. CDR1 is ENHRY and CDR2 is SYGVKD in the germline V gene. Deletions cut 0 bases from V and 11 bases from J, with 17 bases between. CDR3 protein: CAISESQGNTMTPLHF. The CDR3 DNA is TGTGCCATCAGTGAGTCTCAAGGAAACACGATGACACCCCTCCACTTT.

Written as DNA, the CDR3 is TGCAGTGCTAGATTATCAGGCTTCAATCAGCCCCAGCATTTT. Encoded protein: CSARLSGFNQPQHF. This chain connects TRBV20-1 to TRBJ1-5; no definite D call. The V gene lost 2 bases and the J gene lost 3 bases, with 11 bases spanning the gap. The CDR3 runs 14 residues. Per the germline V gene, CDR1 is DFQATT and CDR2 is SNEGSKA (reference sequence).

The DNA for the CDR3 is TGTGCCAGCAGCCCGAGCGGACTTAGCAATCAGCCCCAGCATTTT. Translated: CASSPSGLSNQPQHF. The chain carries TRBV7-9 and TRBJ1-5, with D uncertain. Trimming cost V 5 bases and J 0 bases, with 11 bases left between them. Germline lookup yields CDR1 SEHNR and CDR2 FQNEAQ (reference sequence). CDR3 size: 15 residues.

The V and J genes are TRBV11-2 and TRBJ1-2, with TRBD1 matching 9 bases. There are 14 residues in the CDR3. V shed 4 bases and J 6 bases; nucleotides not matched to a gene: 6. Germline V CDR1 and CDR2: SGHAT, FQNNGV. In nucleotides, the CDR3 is TGTGCCAGCAGCTCGACAGGGGGTGGAGATGGCTACACCTTC. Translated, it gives CASSSTGGGDGYTF.

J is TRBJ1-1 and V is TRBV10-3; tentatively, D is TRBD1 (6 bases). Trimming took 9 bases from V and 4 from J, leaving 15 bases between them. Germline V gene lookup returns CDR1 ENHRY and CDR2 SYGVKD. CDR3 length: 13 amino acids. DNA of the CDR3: TGTGCCATGGGGGCGAGAGATGGCACTGAAGCTTTCTTT. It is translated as CAMGARDGTEAFF.

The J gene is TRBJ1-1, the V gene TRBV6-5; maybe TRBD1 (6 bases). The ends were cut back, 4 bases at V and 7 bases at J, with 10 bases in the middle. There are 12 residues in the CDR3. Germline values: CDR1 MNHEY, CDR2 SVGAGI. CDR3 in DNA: TGTGCCAGCAGTTCTGGGGGGCGTGAAGCTTTCTTT. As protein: CASSSGGREAFF.

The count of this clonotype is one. CDR3: CASSLAGSGNTIYF. In DNA form, the CDR3 reads TGTGCCAGCAGTCTCGCTGGATCTGGAAACACCATATATTTT. This chain connects TRBV27 to TRBJ1-3, with D unclear. CDR1 is MNHEY, CDR2 SMNVEV, per germline (reference sequence). Trimming shortened V by 5 bases and J by 1 base, and 9 bases separated the two germline ends. There are 14 residues in the CDR3.

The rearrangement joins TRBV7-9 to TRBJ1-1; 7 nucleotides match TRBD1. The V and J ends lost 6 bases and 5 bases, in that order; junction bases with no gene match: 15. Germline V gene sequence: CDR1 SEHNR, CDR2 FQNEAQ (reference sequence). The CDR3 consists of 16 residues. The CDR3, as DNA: TGTGCCAGCAGTCGACAGGGTGCGCCCTCCGGTACTGAAGCTTTCTTT. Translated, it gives CASSRQGAPSGTEAFF.

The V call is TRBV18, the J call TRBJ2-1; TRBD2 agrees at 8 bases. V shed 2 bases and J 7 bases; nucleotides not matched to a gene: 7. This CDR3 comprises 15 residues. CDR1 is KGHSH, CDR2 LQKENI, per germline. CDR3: CASSPVSGGSNEQFF. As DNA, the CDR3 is TGTGCCAGCTCACCAGTGAGCGGGGGTTCAAATGAGCAGTTCTTC.

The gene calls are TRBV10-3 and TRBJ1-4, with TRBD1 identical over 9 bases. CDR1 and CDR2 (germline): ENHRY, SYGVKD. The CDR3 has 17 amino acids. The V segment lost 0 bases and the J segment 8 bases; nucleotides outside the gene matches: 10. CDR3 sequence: CAISESKSGQGSEKLFF. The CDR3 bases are TGTGCCATCAGTGAGTCGAAATCGGGACAGGGAAGCGAAAAACTGTTTTTT.

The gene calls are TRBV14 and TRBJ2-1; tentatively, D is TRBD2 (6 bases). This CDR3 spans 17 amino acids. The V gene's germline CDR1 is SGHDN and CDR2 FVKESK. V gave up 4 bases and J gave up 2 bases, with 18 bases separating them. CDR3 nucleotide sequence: TGTGCCAGCAGCCGTTGGGCCCTCGCGGGACCCTACAATGAGCAGTTCTTC. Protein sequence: CASSRWALAGPYNEQFF.

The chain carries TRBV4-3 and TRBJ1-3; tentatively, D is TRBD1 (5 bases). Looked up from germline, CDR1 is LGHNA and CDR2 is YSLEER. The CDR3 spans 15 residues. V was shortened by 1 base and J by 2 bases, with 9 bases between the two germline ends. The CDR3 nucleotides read TGCGCCAGCAGCCAAGGACGGGGCCCTGGAAACACCATATATTTT. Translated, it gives CASSQGRGPGNTIYF.

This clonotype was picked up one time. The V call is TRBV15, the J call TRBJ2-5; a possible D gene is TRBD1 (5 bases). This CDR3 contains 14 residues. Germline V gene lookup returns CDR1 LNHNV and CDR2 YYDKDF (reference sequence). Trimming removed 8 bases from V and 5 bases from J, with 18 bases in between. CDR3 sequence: CATGPMGPGETQYF. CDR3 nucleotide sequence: TGTGCCACCGGCCCGATGGGGCCAGGGGAGACCCAGTACTTC.

CDR3: CAWSVDYGYTF. DNA of the CDR3: TGTGCCTGGAGTGTCGACTATGGCTACACCTTC. This chain uses TRBV30 with TRBJ1-2, with D hard to call. The ends were cut back, 0 bases at V and 3 bases at J, with 2 bases in the middle. The CDR3 is 11 amino acids. In germline, CDR1 is GTSNPN, CDR2 SVGIG (reference sequence).

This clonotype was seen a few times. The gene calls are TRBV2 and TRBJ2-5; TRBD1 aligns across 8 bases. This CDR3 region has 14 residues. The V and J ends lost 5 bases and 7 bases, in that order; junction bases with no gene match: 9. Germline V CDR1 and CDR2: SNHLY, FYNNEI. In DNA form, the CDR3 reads TGTGCCAGCAGTCCGGGACAGGTTGTGGGGACCCAGTACTTC. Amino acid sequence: CASSPGQVVGTQYF.

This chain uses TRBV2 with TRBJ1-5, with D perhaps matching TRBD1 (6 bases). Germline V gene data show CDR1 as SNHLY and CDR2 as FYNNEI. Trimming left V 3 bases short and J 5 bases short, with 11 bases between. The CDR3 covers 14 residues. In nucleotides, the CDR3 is TGTGCCAGCAGTGAGGACGAGGGGGATCAGCCCCAGCATTTT. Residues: CASSEDEGDQPQHF.